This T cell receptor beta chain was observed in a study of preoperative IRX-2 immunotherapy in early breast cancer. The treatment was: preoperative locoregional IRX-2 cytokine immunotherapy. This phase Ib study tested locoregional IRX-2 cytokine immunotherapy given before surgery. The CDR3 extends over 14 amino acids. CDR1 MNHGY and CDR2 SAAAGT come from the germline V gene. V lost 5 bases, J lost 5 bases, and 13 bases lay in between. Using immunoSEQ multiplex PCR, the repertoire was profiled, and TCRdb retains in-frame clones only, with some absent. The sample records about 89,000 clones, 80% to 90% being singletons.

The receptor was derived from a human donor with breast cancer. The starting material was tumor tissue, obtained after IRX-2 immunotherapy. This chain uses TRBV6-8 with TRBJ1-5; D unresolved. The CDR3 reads CASSTQPGDQPQHF. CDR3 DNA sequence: TGTGCCAGCAGTACGCAGCCCGGGGATCAGCCCCAGCATTTT.